Shown below are 5 T cell receptor beta chains from a single sample sequenced in a study of T-cell reconstitution after alpha-beta-depleted transplantation in children. Preparation of the TCRbeta library was carried out with unique molecular identifiers. TCRdb re-called the PCR reads through MiXCR, storing one row per CDR3 protein. The table shows about 980,000 distinct CDR3 sequences, with around 30% occurring only once. Material: PBMCs, mostly from graft donor cells, obtained 360 days after TCRalphabeta/CD19-depleted stem cell transplant. The receptors were sampled from a boy in the first two years of life who had a stem cell transplant for SCID, so the T cells may come from the graft donor.

This clonotype was counted between two and nine times. The rearrangement joins TRBV20-1 to TRBJ2-3; D is unclear. Germline V gene lookup returns CDR1 DFQATT and CDR2 SNEGSKA (reference sequence). With 2 bases removed from V and 4 bases from J, the gap between germline ends came to 13 bases. The CDR3 has 14 residues. CDR3 protein: CSARPPGWSDTQYF. In DNA, the CDR3 is TGCAGTGCTAGACCCCCCGGGTGGTCAGATACGCAGTATTTT.

The chain is built from TRBV12-3 or TRBV12-4 and TRBJ1-6; D is undetermined. V lost 1 base to trimming and J lost 10 bases, with 11 bases between them. CDR3 size: 14 residues. The DNA of the CDR3 is TGTGCCAGCAGTTTAGGGCTCCCCCAGTCACCCCTCCACTTT. Protein: CASSLGLPQSPLHF.

This clonotype has more than one count but fewer than ten. J is TRBJ2-2 and V is TRBV4-1; TRBD1 aligns across 8 bases. In germline, CDR1 is MGHRA, CDR2 YSYEKL. The trim removed 2 bases at V and 4 bases at J, leaving 6 bases unmatched. The CDR3 totals 16 residues. CDR3 in amino acids: CASSQIDRGGTGELFF. The DNA of the CDR3 is TGCGCCAGCAGCCAAATAGACAGGGGCGGCACCGGGGAGCTGTTTTTT.

The table lists this clonotype with many counts. The genes are TRBV7-2 and TRBJ2-3; 7 nucleotides agree with TRBD2. V dropped 1 base and J dropped 1; count of bases not matched to a gene: 5. The CDR3 runs 16 residues. In germline, CDR1 is SGHTA, CDR2 FQGNSA. CDR3 coding DNA: TGTGCCAGCAGCTTAGGAGCGGGGACGGGCACAGATACGCAGTATTTT. Translated, it gives CASSLGAGTGTDTQYF.

This clonotype appeared once. This chain uses TRBV5-1 with TRBJ1-2, with D tentatively TRBD1 (6 bases). The V end was cut by 0 bases, the J end by 8 bases, with 20 bases between. Germline CDR1 SGHRS, CDR2 YFSETQ. The CDR3 contains 16 residues. The DNA of the CDR3 is TGCGCCAGCAGCTTGGACAGGGTCGCGTCCGGGACCGGCTACACCTTC. This translates into CASSLDRVASGTGYTF.